Below are 28 T cell receptor beta chains sequenced from a single sample in a study of blood T cell repertoires in COVID-19. Libraries were prepared by immunoSEQ multiplex PCR; TCRdb keeps only in-frame clonotypes and omits some of them. This table holds roughly 420,000 clones, roughly 90% found once. What was sequenced was PBMCs or T cells enriched from blood (not recorded which). The origin of the receptors is a woman in her twenties or thirties with acute COVID-19.

The chain employs TRBV4-1 and TRBJ2-3; D unresolved. The V end lost 1 base, the J end lost 0 bases, and 11 bases lay between the germline ends. Germline lookup yields CDR1 MGHRA and CDR2 YSYEKL. The CDR3 is 16 residues long. The CDR3 nucleotides are TGCGCCAGCAGCCAAGGGTCAGGCCTTAGCACAGATACGCAGTATTTT. Translated: CASSQGSGLSTDTQYF.

The chain employs TRBV6-1 and TRBJ2-4; maybe TRBD2 (5 bases). The length of the CDR3 is 16 residues. Germline CDR1 and CDR2: MNHNS and SASEGT. The V and J ends lost 0 bases and 1 base respectively, with 10 bases between them. The CDR3 reads CASSEARGFAKNIQYF. In DNA form, the CDR3 reads TGTGCCAGCAGTGAAGCTCGGGGTTTTGCCAAAAACATTCAGTACTTC.

V is TRBV13 and J is TRBJ1-4; 7 nucleotides line up with TRBD1. The germline V gene encodes CDR1 PRHDT and CDR2 FYEKMQ (reference sequence). The CDR3 totals 18 residues. V shed 4 bases, J shed 0 bases, and the junction held 11 bases outside the gene matches. The CDR3 spells CASSSQGGRYPTNEKLFF. CDR3 DNA: TGTGCCAGCAGCTCCCAGGGGGGCAGGTACCCAACTAATGAAAAACTGTTTTTT.

The genes are TRBV2 and TRBJ1-5; TRBD1 matches 7 bases. CDR3 length equals 17 residues. After removal of 4 bases from V and 0 bases from J, the junction contained 9 bases not matched to a gene. Germline V gene lookup returns CDR1 SNHLY and CDR2 FYNNEI. The CDR3 loop reads CASSGDSRPYSNQPQHF. CDR3 in DNA: TGTGCCAGCAGTGGGGACAGTCGACCCTATAGCAATCAGCCCCAGCATTTT.

Only one count was recorded for this clone. V is TRBV19 and J is TRBJ2-2; a weak D match, TRBD2 (7 bases). This CDR3 is 17 amino acids long. The germline V gene encodes CDR1 LNHDA and CDR2 SQIVND (reference sequence). V lost 3 bases and J lost 1, with 15 bases in between. In DNA, the CDR3 is TGTGCCAGTAGTATCGAGTTCGGGGGGCAGAACACCGGGGAGCTGTTTTTT. Its translation: CASSIEFGGQNTGELFF.

This rearrangement joins TRBV29-1 to TRBJ2-3, with TRBD1 identical over 10 bases. V lost 1 base and J lost 7; bases outside the gene matches: 11. Germline CDR1 SQVTM, CDR2 ANQGSEA. The CDR3 loop spans 16 amino acids. In DNA form, the CDR3 reads TGCAGCGTTGAAGTCCCCCGGACAGGGGGTTTGTATACGCAGTATTTT. It encodes CSVEVPRTGGLYTQYF.

The CDR3 sequence: CASSETVRNSPLHF. In DNA, the CDR3 is TGTGCCAGCAGTGAAACTGTTCGAAATTCACCCCTCCACTTT. The chain joins TRBV25-1 to TRBJ1-6; D not certain. Germline CDR1 MGHDK, CDR2 SYGVNS. V lost 2 bases to trimming and J lost 7 bases, with 9 bases between them. The CDR3 length is 14 residues.

This clone has a single count. The V and J genes are TRBV2 and TRBJ2-3, with TRBD2 identical over 7 bases. The CDR3 totals 15 residues. J gave up 1 base and V 4 bases, and 5 bases lay outside the gene matches. The germline V gene encodes CDR1 SNHLY and CDR2 FYNNEI. DNA for the CDR3: TGTGCCAGCAGTGCGAGGCTAGCGGGCACAGATACGCAGTATTTT. Translation gives CASSARLAGTDTQYF. Using reference TRBV2 and TRBJ2-3 for the parts outside the CDR3, the full variable domain is EPEVTQTPSHQVTQMGQEVILRCVPISNHLYFYWYRQILGQKVEFLVSFYNNEISEKSEIFDDQFSVERPDGSNFTLKIRSTKLEDSAMYFCASSARLAGTDTQYFGPGTRLTVL.

The V gene is TRBV10-3, the J gene TRBJ2-3; maybe TRBD2 (5 bases). The CDR3 has 15 residues. Germline V gene sequence: CDR1 ENHRY, CDR2 SYGVKD. V dropped 5 bases and J dropped 1 base, with 13 bases sitting between them. CDR3 residues: CAISTRPGGTDTQYF. Written as DNA, the CDR3 is TGTGCCATCAGTACCCGTCCCGGGGGCACAGATACGCAGTATTTT.

This clone was observed once. V gene TRBV5-1 combines with J gene TRBJ2-7; 7 positions match TRBD1. The CDR3 sequence is 15 residues long. In germline, CDR1 is SGHRS, CDR2 YFSETQ. V gave up 1 base and J gave up 5 bases; unmatched junction bases: 9. The CDR3 loop reads CASSLRTGVLDEQYF. The CDR3 nucleotides are TGCGCCAGCAGCTTGCGCACAGGGGTTTTGGACGAGCAGTACTTC.

The rearrangement links TRBV5-1 to TRBJ2-7; 9 nucleotides match TRBD1. The CDR3 contains 14 residues. Unmatched junction bases numbered 7, after V lost 4 bases and J lost 5 bases. In germline, CDR1 is SGHRS, CDR2 YFSETQ. CDR3 loop: CASSKDRGPNEQYF. CDR3 in DNA: TGCGCCAGCAGCAAGGACAGGGGTCCCAACGAGCAGTACTTC.

The CDR3 loop is CASRPHSEYF. CDR3 nucleotide sequence: TGTGCCAGCAGACCCCACTCCGAGTACTTC. The V and J genes are TRBV3-1 (or the pseudogene TRBV3-2) and TRBJ2-5; no clear D gene. Trimming removed 6 bases at V and 12 bases at J, with 11 bases between. The germline CDR1 and CDR2 sequences are LGHDT and YNNKEL (reference sequence). This CDR3 region has 10 residues.

The chain links TRBV7-2 to TRBJ2-7, with 12 positions matching TRBD2. V lost 0 bases to trimming and J lost 3 bases; unmatched junction nucleotides: 9. There are 18 residues in the CDR3. CDR1 is SGHTA, CDR2 FQGNSA, per germline. The CDR3 DNA reads as TGTGCCAGCAGCTTAGCGCGCTCTAGCGGGGGGGCCATCTACGAGCAGTACTTC. It specifies CASSLARSSGGAIYEQYF.

The count of this clone is one. The gene calls are TRBV24-1 and TRBJ1-5; TRBD1 might be the D (5 bases). V lost 5 bases, J lost 0 bases, and 10 bases lay in between. CDR1 and CDR2 from the germline V gene are KGHDR and SFDVKD. The CDR3 length is 15 residues. The CDR3 loop is CATSAAGPSNQPQHF. As DNA, the CDR3 is TGTGCCACCAGTGCCGCGGGACCTAGCAATCAGCCCCAGCATTTT.

This clone occurred a few times. The V gene is TRBV21-1, the J gene TRBJ2-1; TRBD1, the table's D call, lacks a check against the DNA. TRBV21-1 is marked as a pseudogene. This CDR3 has 15 residues. CDR3 nucleotide sequence: TGTGCCAGCAGCAAAGGACAGGGTGGGTACAATGAGCAGTTCTTC. This sequence encodes CASSKGQGGYNEQFF.

The gene calls are TRBV21-1 and TRBJ1-4. TRBV21-1 is classified as a pseudogene. The CDR3 runs to 19 residues. Written as DNA, the CDR3 is TGTGCCAGCAGCAAAACTTTCGTAGGCGGGTTTGCAACTAATGAAAAACTGTTTTTT. Its translation is CASSKTFVGGFATNEKLFF.

A few counts support this clone. The chain links TRBV7-6 to TRBJ1-1, with unresolved D. This CDR3 has 15 amino acids. The germline V gene encodes CDR1 SGHVS and CDR2 FNYEAQ. Trimming took 1 base from V and 0 from J, leaving 9 bases between them. The CDR3, as DNA: TGTGCCAGCAGCTTAGGCGGGCCCATGAACACTGAAGCTTTCTTT. This translates into CASSLGGPMNTEAFF.

The chain is built from TRBV7-2 and TRBJ2-2, with 7 bases lining up with TRBD1. The germline CDR1 and CDR2 sequences are SGHTA and FQGNSA. The V and J ends lost 1 base and 13 bases, in that order; junction bases with no gene match: 15. This CDR3 region has 16 residues. CDR3 residues: CASSLVIGQVLLRLFF. The CDR3 DNA follows: TGTGCCAGCAGCTTAGTGATTGGACAGGTCCTTCTTAGGCTGTTTTTT. Together with reference TRBV7-2 and TRBJ2-2, the CDR3 gives the full variable domain: GAGVSQSPSNKVTEKGKDVELRCDPISGHTALYWYRQSLGQGLEFLIYFQGNSAPDKSGLPSDRFSAERTGGSVSTLTIQRTQQEDSAVYLCASSLVIGQVLLRLFFGEGSRLTVL.

This clone came up a few times. The V and J genes are TRBV5-8 and TRBJ2-5, with a tentative D call TRBD1 (5 bases). Trimming shortened V by 0 bases and J by 4 bases, and 13 bases separated the two germline ends. CDR1 and CDR2 (germline): SGHTS, YDEGEE. The CDR3 length is 15 residues. This CDR3 reads CASSLVEGARETQYF. The CDR3 nucleotides are TGTGCCAGCAGCTTGGTTGAAGGGGCTAGAGAGACCCAGTACTTC.

The chain uses TRBV7-9 and TRBJ2-7; the match to TRBD1 covers 9 bases. Germline CDR1 SEHNR, CDR2 FQNEAQ (reference sequence). The CDR3 covers 15 residues. V lost 8 bases, J lost 2 bases, and 10 bases stayed unmatched. CDR3 DNA: TGTGCCAGCGGGGTTATAGGGACAGGGACCTACGAGCAGTACTTC. Its protein product is CASGVIGTGTYEQYF. The whole variable domain, remainder taken from reference TRBV7-9 and TRBJ2-7, is DTGVSQNPRHKITKRGQNVTFRCDPISEHNRLYWYRQTLGQGPEFLTYFQNEAQLEKSRLLSDRFSAERPKGSFSTLEIQRTEQGDSAMYLCASGVIGTGTYEQYFGPGTRLTVT.

The rearrangement joins TRBV6-5 to TRBJ1-6, with D possibly being TRBD1 (6 bases). Looked up from germline, CDR1 is MNHEY and CDR2 is SVGAGI. This CDR3 is built from 14 residues. Trimming left V 11 bases short and J 6 bases short, with 17 bases between. CDR3: CAGGRQGSNSPLHF. CDR3 DNA sequence: TGTGCCGGGGGCCGGCAGGGATCTAATTCACCCCTCCACTTT.

This clone has only one observation. The gene calls are TRBV29-1 and TRBJ2-7; 8 nucleotides align to TRBD1. CDR1 and CDR2 (germline): SQVTM, ANQGSEA. There are 15 residues in the CDR3. V lost 1 base to trimming and J lost 0 bases; unmatched junction nucleotides: 5. The CDR3 DNA sequence: TGCAGCGTTGAAGTCGACAGGGGACACTCCTACGAGCAGTACTTC. Translated: CSVEVDRGHSYEQYF.

The chain is built from TRBV2 and TRBJ1-1; D is undetermined. From germline, CDR1 is SNHLY and CDR2 FYNNEI. Trimming left V 10 bases short and J 0 bases short, with 15 bases between. The CDR3 contains 14 residues. The CDR3 region is CATRTAGLNTEAFF. CDR3 nucleotides: TGTGCCACCCGGACGGCGGGCCTGAACACTGAAGCTTTCTTT. Combining the CDR3 with reference TRBV2 and TRBJ1-1 gives the whole variable domain EPEVTQTPSHQVTQMGQEVILRCVPISNHLYFYWYRQILGQKVEFLVSFYNNEISEKSEIFDDQFSVERPDGSNFTLKIRSTKLEDSAMYFCATRTAGLNTEAFFGQGTRLTVV.

V usage is TRBV24-1 and J usage is TRBJ2-5; unclear D gene. The length of the CDR3 is 14 residues. Germline V gene sequence: CDR1 KGHDR, CDR2 SFDVKD. The V and J ends lost 3 bases and 3 bases respectively, with 10 bases between them. The CDR3 region has the DNA TGTGCCACCAGTGATACTGGCCGGGAAGAGACCCAGTACTTC. This codes for CATSDTGREETQYF.

The chain links TRBV4-1 to TRBJ1-5, with D tentatively TRBD1 (6 bases). From germline, CDR1 is MGHRA and CDR2 YSYEKL. This CDR3 is 15 amino acids long. V lost 1 base and J lost 3, with 10 bases in between. CDR3 coding DNA: TGCGCCAGCAGCCAAGTACAGGGTTCCAATCAGCCCCAGCATTTT. It specifies CASSQVQGSNQPQHF.

This clone showed up just once. V and J are TRBV10-1 and TRBJ2-7; D remains ambiguous. The CDR3 consists of 14 residues. Germline lookup yields CDR1 WNHNN and CDR2 SYGVQD (reference sequence). Trimming pared 0 bases from V and 6 bases from J, leaving 12 bases between. CDR3 residues: CASSESGDTREQYF. The CDR3, as DNA: TGCGCCAGCAGTGAGTCTGGTGACACCCGCGAGCAGTACTTC.

V gene TRBV21-1 combines with J gene TRBJ1-2. TRBV21-1 is reported as a pseudogene. The CDR3 runs 16 residues. CDR3 nucleotide sequence: TGTGCCAGCAGCAAACTGATCGGGGGGCGGATGAGTGGCTACACCTTC. Amino acids: CASSKLIGGRMSGYTF.

The rearrangement links TRBV5-5 to TRBJ1-5; D possibly corresponds to TRBD1 (5 bases). The CDR3 has 14 residues. Germline CDR1 SGHKS, CDR2 YYEKEE (reference sequence). V was trimmed by 4 bases and J by 3 bases, leaving 11 bases between them. The CDR3 nucleotides read TGTGCCAGCAGCCAGACAGTCCCCAATCAGCCCCAGCATTTT. Its translation: CASSQTVPNQPQHF.